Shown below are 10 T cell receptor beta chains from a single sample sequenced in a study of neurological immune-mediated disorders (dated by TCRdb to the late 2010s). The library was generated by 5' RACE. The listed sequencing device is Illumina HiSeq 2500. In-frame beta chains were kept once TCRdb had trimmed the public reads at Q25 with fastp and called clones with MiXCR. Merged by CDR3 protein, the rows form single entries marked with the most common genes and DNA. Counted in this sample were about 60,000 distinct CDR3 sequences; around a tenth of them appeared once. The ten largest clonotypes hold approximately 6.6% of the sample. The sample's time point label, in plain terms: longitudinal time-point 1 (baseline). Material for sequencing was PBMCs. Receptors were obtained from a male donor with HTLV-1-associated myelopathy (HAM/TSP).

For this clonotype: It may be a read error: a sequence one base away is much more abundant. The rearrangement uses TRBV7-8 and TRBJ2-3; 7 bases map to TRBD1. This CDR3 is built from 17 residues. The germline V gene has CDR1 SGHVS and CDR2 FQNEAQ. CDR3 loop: CANSLWTGRVSTDTQYF. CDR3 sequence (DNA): TGTGCCAACAGCCTCTGGACAGGCCGGGTCTCCACAGATACGCAGTATTTT.

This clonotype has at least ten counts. The CDR3 DNA reads as TGTGCCAGCAGTCCAAACAGTCCGCCTTACAATGAGCAGTTCTTC. Protein product: CASSPNSPPYNEQFF. This sequence joins TRBV11-3 and TRBJ2-1, with D hard to call. The CDR3 totals 15 residues. The germline CDR1 and CDR2 sequences are SGHNT and YENEEA. V was pared by 6 bases and J by 4 bases, with 16 bases between.

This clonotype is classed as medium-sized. The CDR3 sequence is CASTASPQGGRDEQFF. As DNA, the CDR3 is TGTGCCAGCACCGCGAGCCCTCAGGGAGGACGAGATGAGCAGTTCTTC. The genes are TRBV9 and TRBJ2-1, with D perhaps TRBD2 (6 bases). CDR1 and CDR2 (germline): SGDLS, YYNGEE. V was cut by 6 bases and J by 8 bases, with 24 bases left in between. The CDR3 length is 16 residues.

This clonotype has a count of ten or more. Written as DNA, the CDR3 is TGTGCCAGCAGTATTAGTCGGCCCCTCCACTTT. The encoded protein is CASSISRPLHF. V is TRBV6-6 and J is TRBJ1-6, with D unclear. Germline values: CDR1 MNHNY, CDR2 SVGAGI (reference sequence). This CDR3 spans 11 amino acids. Trimming took off 5 bases at V and 13 bases at J, with 9 bases between the two ends.

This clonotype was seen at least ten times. The CDR3 nucleotides read TGTGCCAGCAGCAAGGGGACAGCAGAAAAACTGTTTTTT. It specifies CASSKGTAEKLFF. The chain carries TRBV11-2 and TRBJ1-4; 7 bases line up with TRBD1. Looked up from germline, CDR1 is SGHAT and CDR2 is FQNNGV. V dropped 5 bases and J dropped 8; count of bases not matched to a gene: 5. The CDR3 is 13 residues long.

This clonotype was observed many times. DNA for the CDR3: TGTGCCAGCAGTTTTGCGGGGGCGGTCGAGCAGTACTTC. Protein: CASSFAGAVEQYF. The chain is built from TRBV12-3 or TRBV12-4 and TRBJ2-7; D possibly corresponds to TRBD2 (7 bases). The CDR3 extends over 13 amino acids. Trimming removed 3 bases at V and 6 bases at J, with 12 bases between.

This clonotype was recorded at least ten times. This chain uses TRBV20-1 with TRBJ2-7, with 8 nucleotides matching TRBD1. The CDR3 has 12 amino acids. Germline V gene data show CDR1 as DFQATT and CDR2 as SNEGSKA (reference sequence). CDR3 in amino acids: CRVDRGYYEQYF. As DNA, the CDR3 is TGCAGAGTAGACAGGGGCTACTACGAGCAGTACTTC.

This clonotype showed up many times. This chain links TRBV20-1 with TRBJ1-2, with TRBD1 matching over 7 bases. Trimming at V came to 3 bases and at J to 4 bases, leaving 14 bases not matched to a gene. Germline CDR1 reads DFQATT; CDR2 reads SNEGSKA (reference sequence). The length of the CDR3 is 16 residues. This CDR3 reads CSASDYRDSEIYGYTF. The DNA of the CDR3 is TGCAGTGCTAGTGATTATAGGGACAGTGAAATCTATGGCTACACCTTC.

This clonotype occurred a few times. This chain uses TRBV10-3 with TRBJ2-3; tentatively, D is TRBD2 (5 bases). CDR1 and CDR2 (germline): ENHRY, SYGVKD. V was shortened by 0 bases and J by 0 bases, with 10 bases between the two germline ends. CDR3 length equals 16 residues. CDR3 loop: CAISESTTHSTDTQYF. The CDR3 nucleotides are TGTGCCATCAGTGAGTCGACTACCCATAGCACAGATACGCAGTATTTT.

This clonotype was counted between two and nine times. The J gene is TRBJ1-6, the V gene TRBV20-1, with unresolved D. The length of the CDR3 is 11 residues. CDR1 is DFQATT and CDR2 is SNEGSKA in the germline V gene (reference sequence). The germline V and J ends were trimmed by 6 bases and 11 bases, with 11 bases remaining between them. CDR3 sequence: CSAEGVTPLHF. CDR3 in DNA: TGCAGTGCCGAGGGTGTGACACCCCTCCACTTT.